The 24 T cell receptor beta chains given below trace back to one sample, sequenced in a study of cytomegalovirus exposure and HLA in healthy donors. Primers included in the PCR were 60 Vbeta and 13 Jbeta primers. Produced via immunoSEQ multiplex PCR; TCRdb's table is partial and in-frame only. The table has about 160,000 clones, about 72% seen once; the top ten hold 1.3% to 1.5%. Sequencing was carried out using PBMCs. Receptor source: a man between 60 and 75 years old in good health and CMV-seronegative.

This chain links TRBV28 with TRBJ1-3, with a weak D call TRBD1 (6 bases). CDR3 length: 15 amino acids. V shed 6 bases and J shed 3 bases, with 15 bases lying between them. Germline loops: CDR1 MDHEN, CDR2 SYDVKM. DNA for the CDR3: TGTGCCAGCAGCCCCGCAGGGGCGAATGGAAACACCATATATTTT. Translation gives CASSPAGANGNTIYF.

The chain has TRBV10-1 and TRBJ2-3; TRBD2 matches at 8 bases. The J segment lost 2 bases and the V segment lost 2 bases, leaving 9 bases of the junction unmatched. The V gene's germline CDR1 is WNHNN and CDR2 SYGVQD (reference sequence). The CDR3 spans 17 residues. CDR3 region: CASSEKRRGAITDTQYF. CDR3 coding DNA: TGCGCCAGCAGTGAGAAGAGGCGGGGGGCCATCACAGATACGCAGTATTTT.

The chain employs TRBV11-3 and TRBJ2-7; 8 bases are a match to TRBD2. Trimming cost V 0 bases and J 2 bases; bases outside gene matches: 6. The CDR3 extends over 16 amino acids. From germline, CDR1 is SGHNT and CDR2 YENEEA. The CDR3 reads CASSLDTTSGPYEQYF. The DNA of the CDR3 is TGTGCCAGCAGCTTAGATACTACTAGCGGACCCTACGAGCAGTACTTC.

This clone occurred a few times. This chain uses TRBV7-2 with TRBJ2-7; 12 nucleotides align to TRBD1. The CDR3 has 14 residues. Germline CDR1 reads SGHTA; CDR2 reads FQGNSA. After removal of 3 bases from V and 7 bases from J, the junction contained 4 bases not matched to a gene. CDR3 bases: TGTGCCAGCAGCTTCCGGGACAGGGGGCTAGAGCAGTACTTC. It is translated as CASSFRDRGLEQYF.

Notes on this clone: Sequence at one end of the junction differs from germline and may be a read error. The chain combines TRBV7-9 with TRBJ1-2; 7 bases match TRBD1. The CDR3 runs 16 residues. CDR1 and CDR2 from the germline V gene are SEHNR and FQNEAQ (reference sequence). DNA of the CDR3: TGTTCCAGCAGCCCCCCCGGTAGGGGGCTCGTCTATGGCTACACCTTC. Residues: CSSSPPGRGLVYGYTF.

The chain carries TRBV7-2 and TRBJ2-1, with a tentative D call TRBD2 (6 bases). The CDR3 contains 15 residues. CDR1 and CDR2 from the germline V gene are SGHTA and FQGNSA. Trimming took off 7 bases at V and 4 bases at J, with 17 bases between the two ends. CDR3 in amino acids: CASTETGTPYNEQFF. The CDR3 nucleotides read TGTGCCAGCACCGAAACCGGGACTCCTTACAATGAGCAGTTCTTC.

DNA of the CDR3: TGTGCCACCAGCAGTGGCCTCTTGGGGGGTCGATCCTACGAGCAGTACTTC. It is translated as CATSSGLLGGRSYEQYF. V is TRBV15 and J is TRBJ2-5, with a weak D call TRBD2 (6 bases). The DNA end lines up better with TRBJ2-7; the J call may be wrong. This CDR3 spans 17 amino acids. Germline CDR1 LNHNV, CDR2 YYDKDF (reference sequence).

This chain uses TRBV7-2 with TRBJ1-1; D is ambiguous. The CDR3 is 13 residues long. Germline loops: CDR1 SGHTA, CDR2 FQGNSA. The V gene lost 8 bases and the J gene lost 0 bases, with 10 bases spanning the gap. The CDR3 reads CASESGMNTEAFF. The DNA of the CDR3 is TGTGCCAGCGAAAGCGGAATGAACACTGAAGCTTTCTTT.

The chain employs TRBV4-2 and TRBJ1-2; D is uncertain. V lost 4 bases to trimming and J lost 3 bases, with 12 bases between them. There are 14 residues in the CDR3. Germline loops: CDR1 LGHNA, CDR2 YNFKEQ. The CDR3 reads CASSPGSEDYGYTF. The CDR3 nucleotides are TGTGCCAGCAGCCCCGGCTCAGAGGACTATGGCTACACCTTC.

The J gene is TRBJ2-6, the V gene TRBV9; TRBD1 matches at 7 bases. The V and J ends lost 3 bases and 2 bases, in that order; junction bases with no gene match: 8. Per the germline V gene, CDR1 is SGDLS and CDR2 is YYNGEE. The CDR3 has 17 amino acids. DNA for the CDR3: TGTGCCAGCAGCGCGGGGACAGACTCGGCTGGGGCCAACGTCCTGACTTTC. This codes for CASSAGTDSAGANVLTF.

This clone occurred a few times. The chain is built from TRBV7-8 and TRBJ1-1, with D perhaps matching TRBD1 (6 bases). There are 16 residues in the CDR3. Trimming removed 2 bases from V and 4 bases from J, with 17 bases in between. Germline loops: CDR1 SGHVS, CDR2 FQNEAQ. CDR3 sequence: CASSLITGHGGTEAFF. The CDR3 DNA reads TGTGCCAGCAGCTTAATAACGGGACACGGTGGCACTGAAGCTTTCTTT.

This rearrangement joins TRBV4-2 to TRBJ1-3; D is possibly TRBD1 (6 bases). The CDR3 is 16 residues long. With 6 bases removed from V and 1 base from J, the gap between germline ends came to 16 bases. Germline V CDR1 and CDR2: LGHNA, YNFKEQ. CDR3 sequence: CASRDRDTDSGNTIYF. The CDR3 nucleotides read TGTGCCAGCAGAGATCGGGACACCGATTCTGGAAACACCATATATTTT.

The chain uses TRBV5-1 and TRBJ2-5; 7 nucleotides agree with TRBD1. Germline V CDR1 and CDR2: SGHRS, YFSETQ. This CDR3 region has 15 residues. Trimming removed 3 bases from V and 5 bases from J; junction bases left unmatched: 10. The CDR3 bases are TGCGCCAGCAGCTCGACAGGGTCGGTCGGGGAGACCCAGTACTTC. Its translation is CASSSTGSVGETQYF.

Comment on this clone: Within the sample, other DNA sequences also encode this same CDR3. The chain carries TRBV6-5 and TRBJ1-1, with a tentative D call TRBD1 (6 bases). CDR3 length equals 14 residues. Germline-derived CDR1 and CDR2 are MNHEY and SVGAGI. V shed 0 bases and J shed 4 bases, with 9 bases lying between them. The CDR3: CASSYSRGTTEAFF. CDR3 nucleotide sequence: TGTGCCAGCAGTTACTCGAGGGGGACCACTGAAGCTTTCTTT.

The gene calls are TRBV27 and TRBJ2-1; D call uncertain. CDR3 length equals 15 residues. In germline, CDR1 is MNHEY, CDR2 SMNVEV (reference sequence). The V gene lost 5 bases and the J gene lost 1 base, with 12 bases spanning the gap. CDR3 in amino acids: CASSPAVGSYNEQFF. CDR3 in DNA: TGTGCCAGCAGTCCCGCCGTCGGGTCCTACAATGAGCAGTTCTTC.

This clone turned up a few times. This rearrangement joins TRBV11-3 to TRBJ1-3, with TRBD1 as a possible D gene (5 bases). This CDR3 region has 14 residues. CDR1 SGHNT and CDR2 YENEEA come from the germline V gene. The V end lost 6 bases, the J end lost 2 bases, and 11 bases lay between the germline ends. The CDR3 DNA reads TGTGCCAGCAGTTCAGGGATGGCTGGAAACACCATATATTTT. Its translation is CASSSGMAGNTIYF.

V is TRBV7-6 and J is TRBJ2-1; TRBD2 matches at 10 bases. This CDR3 is 16 amino acids long. Germline V gene data show CDR1 as SGHVS and CDR2 as FNYEAQ. Trimming cost V 2 bases and J 1 base; bases outside gene matches: 2. CDR3 nucleotide sequence: TGTGCCAGCAGCTTACCAGCGGGAGGGTCCTACAATGAGCAGTTCTTC. Protein: CASSLPAGGSYNEQFF.

On this clone: At one boundary the junction diverges from the germline segment, which might be a read error. V and J are TRBV7-9 and TRBJ1-2; TRBD1 agrees at 7 bases. Germline V gene data show CDR1 as SEHNR and CDR2 as FQNEAQ (reference sequence). The CDR3 has 16 residues. The CDR3 region is CSSSLDPPPRGDGYTF. CDR3 nucleotide sequence: TGTTCCAGCAGCTTAGATCCCCCCCCCAGGGGGGATGGCTACACCTTC.

The chain employs TRBV30 and TRBJ1-2, with TRBD1 as a possible D gene (6 bases). The germline gives CDR1 GTSNPN, CDR2 SVGIG (reference sequence). V shed 0 bases and J shed 7 bases, with 12 bases lying between them. This CDR3 has 13 residues. This CDR3 is CAWSVQGEGGYTF. For the CDR3, the DNA is TGTGCCTGGAGTGTACAGGGAGAAGGTGGCTACACCTTC.

The V and J genes are TRBV19 and TRBJ1-5, with D possibly TRBD1 on 6 matching bases. The CDR3 consists of 14 residues. V was cut by 2 bases and J by 4 bases, with 9 bases left in between. The germline V gene has CDR1 LNHDA and CDR2 SQIVND (reference sequence). CDR3 region: CASSITDRNQPQHF. CDR3 DNA sequence: TGTGCCAGTAGTATAACAGACAGGAATCAGCCCCAGCATTTT.

The gene calls are TRBV30 and TRBJ1-1; TRBD1 is a possible D gene (6 bases). The germline V gene encodes CDR1 GTSNPN and CDR2 SVGIG (reference sequence). The CDR3 runs 16 residues. Deletions cut 3 bases from V and 5 bases from J, with 22 bases between. CDR3 sequence (DNA): TGTGCCTGGAGCTCGACGGGACACTTGTGGGGAACTGAAGCTTTCTTT. Its translation is CAWSSTGHLWGTEAFF.

The chain is built from TRBV29-1 and TRBJ2-3; possibly TRBD1 for D (5 bases). Trimming stripped 4 bases from V and 6 bases from J, with 11 bases between. Per germline, CDR1 SQVTM and CDR2 ANQGSEA. CDR3 length: 12 amino acids. The CDR3 sequence: CSVGTPEDTQYF. In DNA form, the CDR3 reads TGCAGCGTTGGGACACCGGAGGATACGCAGTATTTT.

This chain links TRBV4-3 with TRBJ1-2; D unresolved. From germline, CDR1 is LGHNA and CDR2 YSLEER. V was cut by 4 bases and J by 5 bases, with 17 bases left in between. The CDR3 runs to 15 residues. The CDR3 DNA sequence: TGCGCCAGCAGCCCCCAATTTCCCCCCCGGTATGGCTACACCTTC. Residues: CASSPQFPPRYGYTF.

The V gene is TRBV5-1, the J gene TRBJ2-3; possible D gene TRBD2, 5 bases. The germline CDR1 and CDR2 sequences are SGHRS and YFSETQ. Trimming left V 2 bases short and J 0 bases short, with 10 bases between. This CDR3 has 15 residues. CDR3 coding DNA: TGCGCCAGCAGCTTCGGGATTACTAGCACAGATACGCAGTATTTT. Protein sequence: CASSFGITSTDTQYF.